These 19 T cell receptor beta chains originate from one sample sequenced in a study of beta chain features in type 1 diabetes. Expressed TCRB transcripts were sequenced because the isolated RNA had all been reverse transcribed beforehand. Clones were read by immunoSEQ multiplex PCR, and TCRdb kept only the in-frame ones, dropping some. The table lists about 360,000 clones, 10% to 15% of them singletons. Source material: naive CD4+ T cells from blood. These receptors came from a man aged 18 to 35 in good health.

This clone was recorded a few times. This chain connects TRBV20-1 to TRBJ2-5, with a tentative D call TRBD2 (5 bases). CDR1 and CDR2 from the germline V gene are DFQATT and SNEGSKA (reference sequence). This CDR3 spans 11 amino acids. V lost 6 bases, J lost 6 bases, and 11 bases lay in between. CDR3 loop: CSALERQTQYF. DNA of the CDR3: TGCAGTGCACTAGAGCGGCAGACCCAGTACTTC.

This clone appeared a few times. The chain has TRBV20-1 and TRBJ2-5; no reliable D call. The CDR3 runs 11 residues. The germline V gene encodes CDR1 DFQATT and CDR2 SNEGSKA (reference sequence). V lost 6 bases, J lost 4 bases, and 9 bases lay in between. CDR3 in DNA: TGCAGTGCCTACCTAGGAGAGACCCAGTACTTC. Amino acids: CSAYLGETQYF.

The CDR3, as DNA: TGTGCCTGGAGTCGGACATCAGTGTCGAGCTCCTACGAGCAGTACTTC. It encodes CAWSRTSVSSSYEQYF. This rearrangement joins TRBV30 to TRBJ2-7; possible D gene TRBD1, 5 bases. Germline V CDR1 and CDR2: GTSNPN, SVGIG (reference sequence). V lost 2 bases and J 0 bases, leaving 17 bases between the germline ends. The CDR3 consists of 16 residues.

The chain is built from TRBV6-5 and TRBJ1-6; D ambiguous. The CDR3 is made up of 14 amino acids. Germline V gene data show CDR1 as MNHEY and CDR2 as SVGAGI. Trimming left V 5 bases short and J 8 bases short, with 13 bases between. CDR3 residues: CASSEGGMHSPLHF. In DNA, the CDR3 is TGTGCCAGCAGTGAAGGAGGGATGCATTCACCCCTCCACTTT.

V usage is TRBV7-9 and J usage is TRBJ2-7, with a tentative D call TRBD1 (6 bases). Trimming removed 4 bases at V and 2 bases at J, with 12 bases between. This CDR3 has 14 amino acids. Germline V gene lookup returns CDR1 SEHNR and CDR2 FQNEAQ (reference sequence). CDR3 in DNA: TGTGCCAGCAGCTCCACAGGGTCCCCCTACGAGCAGTACTTC. Protein: CASSSTGSPYEQYF.

V usage is TRBV9 and J usage is TRBJ2-7; 11 bases map to TRBD2. Germline V gene sequence: CDR1 SGDLS, CDR2 YYNGEE. The CDR3 has 14 amino acids. Losses at the gene ends were 0 bases for V and 4 bases for J; bases not matched to a gene: 0. The CDR3 here is CASSVGLAGYEQYF. Written as DNA, the CDR3 is TGTGCCAGCAGCGTAGGACTAGCGGGGTACGAGCAGTACTTC. The whole variable domain, filled in from reference TRBV9 and TRBJ2-7, reads DSGVTQTPKHLITATGQRVTLRCSPRSGDLSVYWYQQSLDQGLQFLIQYYNGEERAKGNILERFSAQQFPDLHSELNLSSLELGDSALYFCASSVGLAGYEQYFGPGTRLTVT.

Comments on this clone: One end of the junction is discordant with germline, which a read error may explain. The chain uses TRBV6-5 and TRBJ2-5, with D unclear. The CDR3 totals 15 residues. Looked up from germline, CDR1 is MNHEY and CDR2 is SVGAGI. CDR3 DNA: TGTGCCACCAGTAGAGTGTCGGTTAGGAGAGAGACCCAGTACTTC. Its protein is CATSRVSVRRETQYF.

This clone has more than one count but fewer than ten. V usage is TRBV9 and J usage is TRBJ2-1; TRBD2 matches 8 bases. The germline V gene has CDR1 SGDLS and CDR2 YYNGEE. Trimming cost V 4 bases and J 7 bases; bases outside gene matches: 7. The CDR3 runs 14 residues. In DNA, the CDR3 is TGTGCCAGCAGCTCCGGGACTAGTAATAATGAGCAGTTCTTC. Residues: CASSSGTSNNEQFF.

This clone was seen a handful of times. This rearrangement joins TRBV30 to TRBJ1-5; D gene unclear. Trimming removed 3 bases from V and 0 bases from J, with 9 bases in between. Germline V gene data show CDR1 as GTSNPN and CDR2 as SVGIG (reference sequence). The CDR3 is 14 residues long. In DNA form, the CDR3 reads TGTGCCTGGAGCAACGGGAATAGCAATCAGCCCCAGCATTTT. Translation gives CAWSNGNSNQPQHF.

V usage is TRBV6-1 and J usage is TRBJ2-6, with D tentatively TRBD1 (5 bases). Per the germline V gene, CDR1 is MNHNS and CDR2 is SASEGT. The CDR3 length is 15 residues. V lost 8 bases and J lost 4, with 15 bases in between. The CDR3 here is CASHPRVGGANVLTF. The CDR3 coding sequence is TGTGCCAGCCATCCCAGGGTGGGGGGGGCCAACGTCCTGACTTTC.

This chain joins TRBV29-1 and TRBJ2-3; possibly TRBD2 for D (6 bases). V gave up 6 bases and J gave up 6 bases, with 19 bases separating them. The germline gives CDR1 SQVTM, CDR2 ANQGSEA. The CDR3 is made up of 14 amino acids. CDR3: CSVGGGGVGDTQYF. CDR3 sequence (DNA): TGCAGCGTGGGGGGTGGGGGAGTTGGGGATACGCAGTATTTT.

This clone has more than one count but fewer than ten. V gene TRBV6-5 combines with J gene TRBJ2-5, with TRBD1 matching over 9 bases. In germline, CDR1 is MNHEY, CDR2 SVGAGI. The CDR3 consists of 14 residues. The V gene end was trimmed by 5 bases and the J gene end by 2 bases; junction bases not matched to a gene: 3. The CDR3 sequence is CASSHRGHQETQYF. The CDR3 DNA reads as TGTGCCAGCAGTCACAGGGGGCATCAAGAGACCCAGTACTTC.

The J gene is TRBJ1-1, the V gene TRBV19; 9 bases are a match to TRBD1. The CDR3 is 13 residues long. J was trimmed by 4 bases and V by 7 bases; bases with no gene match: 4. CDR1 is LNHDA, CDR2 SQIVND, per germline (reference sequence). The CDR3 sequence: CASTLDRGTEAFF. As DNA, the CDR3 is TGTGCCAGTACCCTGGACAGGGGCACTGAAGCTTTCTTT.

In this sample, this clone turned up a few times. This chain uses TRBV28 with TRBJ1-1, with a weak D call TRBD1 (6 bases). CDR1 is MDHEN and CDR2 is SYDVKM in the germline V gene. Trimming took off 6 bases at V and 0 bases at J, with 11 bases between the two ends. The CDR3 runs 14 residues. CDR3 DNA sequence: TGTGCCAGCAGAGAGACAGGTCTGAACACTGAAGCTTTCTTT. Residues: CASRETGLNTEAFF.

The gene calls are TRBV19 and TRBJ1-2, with TRBD1 matching 9 bases. V gave up 4 bases and J gave up 1 base; unmatched junction bases: 10. Per germline, CDR1 LNHDA and CDR2 SQIVND (reference sequence). CDR3 length: 17 residues. CDR3 bases: TGTGCCAGTAGTAGGGCCGTCGGACAGGGGATTAACTATGGCTACACCTTC. This gives the protein CASSRAVGQGINYGYTF.

V usage is TRBV29-1 and J usage is TRBJ1-1; TRBD1 matches at 9 bases. Germline V gene data show CDR1 as SQVTM and CDR2 as ANQGSEA. The CDR3 totals 13 residues. V shed 5 bases and J 3 bases; nucleotides not matched to a gene: 4. In nucleotides, the CDR3 is TGCAGCGTTAACAGGGGGCGTGACACTGAAGCTTTCTTT. This encodes CSVNRGRDTEAFF.

The V gene is TRBV25-1, the J gene TRBJ1-1; TRBD1 matches at 9 bases. Germline V gene lookup returns CDR1 MGHDK and CDR2 SYGVNS. The trim removed 4 bases at V and 1 base at J, leaving 7 bases unmatched. The CDR3 runs 16 residues. The CDR3: CASSVTGGGWNTEAFF. DNA for the CDR3: TGTGCCAGCAGTGTCACAGGGGGCGGTTGGAACACTGAAGCTTTCTTT.

This clone was observed a few times. The chain is built from TRBV6-5 and TRBJ2-7; 9 nucleotides line up with TRBD1. The CDR3 is made up of 15 amino acids. The junction had 14 bases not matched to a gene; V was cut back by 7 bases and J by 7 bases. The germline gives CDR1 MNHEY, CDR2 SVGAGI. The CDR3 is CASTIPTGTGFEQYF. The CDR3 DNA follows: TGTGCCAGCACCATCCCCACCGGGACAGGGTTTGAGCAGTACTTC.

This clone was picked up a small number of times. The V and J genes are TRBV4-3 and TRBJ2-2, with 12 positions matching TRBD2. This CDR3 is built from 17 residues. J gave up 6 bases and V 0 bases, and 5 bases lay outside the gene matches. The germline V gene has CDR1 LGHNA and CDR2 YSLEER. CDR3 region: CASSQDLTSGRPGELFF. The DNA for the CDR3 is TGCGCCAGCAGCCAAGATCTGACTAGCGGGAGACCCGGGGAGCTGTTTTTT.